The 15 T cell receptor beta chains below all came from one sample that was sequenced in a study of OX40 agonist ivuxolimab in advanced cancers. The data were produced by immunoSEQ multiplex PCR, yet TCRdb's version contains in-frame clones alone and is incomplete. The top ten hold less than 55% of the sample, which has some 15,000 clones, 80% to 90% seen once. The sample in question was CD4+ or CD8+ T cells sorted from blood, obtained in a trial of the OX40 agonist ivuxolimab. Source of these receptors: an adult with an advanced solid tumor such as melanoma, head and neck, liver or kidney cancer.

The J gene is TRBJ1-3, the V gene TRBV5-1; D is undetermined. Trimming left V 2 bases short and J 10 bases short, with 16 bases between. The CDR3 consists of 14 residues. Germline lookup yields CDR1 SGHRS and CDR2 YFSETQ. The CDR3 DNA is TGCGCCAGCAGCTTCGACAAGGGCCGAGGGACCATATATTTT. Translating gives CASSFDKGRGTIYF.

V is TRBV5-6 and J is TRBJ2-7; 8 bases fit TRBD2. V lost 2 bases, J lost 5 bases, and 6 bases stayed unmatched. The CDR3 is 14 residues long. Per the germline V gene, CDR1 is SGHDT and CDR2 is YYEEEE. This chain's CDR3 is CASSLGGGSHEQYF. The DNA of the CDR3 is TGTGCCAGCAGCTTAGGCGGGGGGAGCCACGAGCAGTACTTC.

On this clone itself: Other nucleotide sequences in the sample specify the same CDR3. The chain employs TRBV25-1 and TRBJ2-7; 8 bases line up with TRBD2. Germline CDR1 is MGHDK and CDR2 is SYGVNS. The V segment lost 4 bases and the J segment 5 bases; nucleotides outside the gene matches: 10. CDR3 size: 15 residues. The CDR3 loop is CASSAREGGHNEQYF. As DNA, the CDR3 is TGTGCCAGCAGTGCTCGGGAGGGTGGACATAACGAGCAGTACTTC.

The rearrangement links TRBV27 to TRBJ2-1, with D tentatively TRBD2 (6 bases). Trimming stripped 4 bases from V and 4 bases from J, with 20 bases between. Germline lookup yields CDR1 MNHEY and CDR2 SMNVEV (reference sequence). The CDR3 is 17 amino acids. CDR3 nucleotide sequence: TGTGCCAGCAGTTCCCAAAAAGCCGGGACTGGGTACAATGAGCAGTTCTTC. It encodes CASSSQKAGTGYNEQFF.

The chain couples TRBV6-1 to TRBJ2-3, with no clear D. CDR1 is MNHNS, CDR2 SASEGT, per germline. The length of the CDR3 is 13 residues. The germline V and J ends were trimmed by 6 bases and 0 bases, with 7 bases remaining between them. CDR3 sequence: CASSLLSTDTQYF. As DNA, the CDR3 is TGTGCCAGCAGCCTATTAAGCACAGATACGCAGTATTTT.

The rearrangement links TRBV7-2 to TRBJ2-5; the D gene could be TRBD1 or TRBD2 (5 bases each). TRBJ2-7 matches the DNA end more closely, so the J call is doubtful. Per germline, CDR1 SGHTA and CDR2 FQGNSA. The CDR3 loop spans 12 amino acids. In DNA, the CDR3 is TGTGCCAGCAGCTCGTGGGGGAACGAGCAGTACTTC. This translates into CASSSWGNEQYF.

V and J are TRBV19 and TRBJ2-7, with 11 bases that match TRBD2. V gave up 5 bases and J gave up 8 bases; unmatched junction bases: 14. The CDR3 sequence is 16 residues long. Germline CDR1 reads LNHDA; CDR2 reads SQIVND (reference sequence). CDR3 loop: CASSPTGTSGPTQQYF. CDR3 bases: TGTGCCAGTAGTCCTACCGGGACTAGCGGACCGACCCAGCAGTACTTC. Full variable domain (rest looked up from reference TRBV19 and TRBJ2-7): DGGITQSPKYLFRKEGQNVTLSCEQNLNHDAMYWYRQDPGQGLRLIYYSQIVNDFQKGDIAEGYSVSREKKESFPLTVTSAQKNPTAFYLCASSPTGTSGPTQQYFGPGTRLTVT.

V gene TRBV19 combines with J gene TRBJ1-5; TRBD1 is a possible D gene (6 bases). Trimming left V 5 bases short and J 0 bases short, with 14 bases between. Germline V gives CDR1 LNHDA, CDR2 SQIVND (reference sequence). CDR3 length equals 16 residues. The CDR3 is CASSASRGSSNQPQHF. The CDR3 bases are TGTGCCAGTAGTGCATCCAGGGGTAGTAGCAATCAGCCCCAGCATTTT.

The chain employs TRBV28 and TRBJ1-2; the D is unclear. Deletions cut 6 bases from V and 1 base from J, with 12 bases between. The CDR3 has 14 residues. Germline V gives CDR1 MDHEN, CDR2 SYDVKM. This CDR3 is CASRTLGFNYGYTF. CDR3 in DNA: TGTGCCAGCAGGACCCTAGGATTTAACTATGGCTACACCTTC.

The chain uses TRBV7-9 and TRBJ2-1; 8 positions agree with TRBD1. The junction had 11 bases not matched to a gene; V was cut back by 5 bases and J by 8 bases. The V gene's germline CDR1 is SEHNR and CDR2 FQNEAQ (reference sequence). This CDR3 has 15 residues. The DNA for the CDR3 is TGTGCCAGCAGCCCTCGGAGACAGGGGATAGATGAGCAGTTCTTC. The encoded protein is CASSPRRQGIDEQFF.

The chain links TRBV27 to TRBJ1-1, with TRBD1 as a possible D gene (6 bases). The V end was cut by 7 bases, the J end by 4 bases, with 13 bases between. The CDR3 contains 13 residues. The germline CDR1 and CDR2 sequences are MNHEY and SMNVEV (reference sequence). As DNA, the CDR3 is TGTGCCAGCATCAATACAGGGTTCACTGAAGCTTTCTTT. This sequence encodes CASINTGFTEAFF.

This clone is a singleton in its sample. At one boundary the junction diverges from the germline segment, which might be a read error. The chain recombines TRBV7-7 with TRBJ2-5; 7 nucleotides match TRBD2. The CDR3 covers 16 residues. The germline V gene encodes CDR1 SSHAT and CDR2 FNYEAQ (reference sequence). The CDR3 coding sequence is TGTGCTAGCAGCTGGGTCGAGGGAGGGCCAAAAGAGACCCAGTACTTC. Protein product: CASSWVEGGPKETQYF.

J is TRBJ2-7 and V is TRBV25-1; 8 nucleotides line up with TRBD1. Germline V gene data show CDR1 as MGHDK and CDR2 as SYGVNS. With V trimmed by 4 bases and J by 7 bases, 12 bases remained unmatched. CDR3 length equals 15 residues. CDR3 in DNA: TGTGCCAGCAGTGTTCTTACAGACAGGGGAGGAGAGCAGTACTTC. It codes for CASSVLTDRGGEQYF.

The V call is TRBV27, the J call TRBJ2-2; unclear D gene. V lost 7 bases to trimming and J lost 1 base, with 13 bases between them. The CDR3 has 15 residues. In germline, CDR1 is MNHEY, CDR2 SMNVEV (reference sequence). The DNA of the CDR3 is TGTGCCAGCACCCCGGTAGGCCTGAACACCGGGGAGCTGTTTTTT. Its translation is CASTPVGLNTGELFF.

Only a few counts were recorded for this clone. The rearrangement uses TRBV6-1 and TRBJ1-3; D gene ambiguous. This CDR3 region has 14 residues. Trimming removed 1 base from V and 2 bases from J, with 6 bases in between. Germline V gene lookup returns CDR1 MNHNS and CDR2 SASEGT. The CDR3 region is CASSEVGTGNTIYF. For the CDR3, the DNA is TGTGCCAGCAGTGAAGTGGGGACTGGAAACACCATATATTTT.